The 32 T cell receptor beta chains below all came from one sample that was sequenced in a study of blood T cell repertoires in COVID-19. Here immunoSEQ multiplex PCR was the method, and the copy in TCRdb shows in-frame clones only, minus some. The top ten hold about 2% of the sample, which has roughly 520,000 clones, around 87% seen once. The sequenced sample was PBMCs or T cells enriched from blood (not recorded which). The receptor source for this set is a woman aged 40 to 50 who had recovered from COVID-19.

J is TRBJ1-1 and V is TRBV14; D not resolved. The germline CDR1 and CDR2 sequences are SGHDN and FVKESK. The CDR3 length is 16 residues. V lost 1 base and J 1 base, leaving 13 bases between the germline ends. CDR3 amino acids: CASSQGVWRPNTEAFF. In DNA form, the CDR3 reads TGTGCCAGCAGCCAAGGGGTCTGGCGGCCGAACACTGAAGCTTTCTTT. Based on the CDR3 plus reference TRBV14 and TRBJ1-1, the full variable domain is EAGVTQFPSHSVIEKGQTVTLRCDPISGHDNLYWYRRVMGKEIKFLLHFVKESKQDESGMPNNRFLAERTGGTYSTLKVQPAELEDSGVYFCASSQGVWRPNTEAFFGQGTRLTVV.

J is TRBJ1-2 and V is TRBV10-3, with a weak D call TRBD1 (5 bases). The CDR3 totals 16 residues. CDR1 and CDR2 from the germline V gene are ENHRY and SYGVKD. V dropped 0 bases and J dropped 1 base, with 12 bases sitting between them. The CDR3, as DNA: TGTGCCATCAGTGAGTCGGGCAGGGCGGATAACTATGGCTACACCTTC. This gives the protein CAISESGRADNYGYTF.

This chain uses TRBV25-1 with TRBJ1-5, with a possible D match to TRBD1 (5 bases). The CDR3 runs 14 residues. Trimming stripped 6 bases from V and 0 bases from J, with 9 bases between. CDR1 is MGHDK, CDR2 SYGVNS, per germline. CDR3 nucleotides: TGTGCCAGCAGGGGGCAGGGTAGCAATCAGCCCCAGCATTTT. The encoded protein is CASRGQGSNQPQHF.

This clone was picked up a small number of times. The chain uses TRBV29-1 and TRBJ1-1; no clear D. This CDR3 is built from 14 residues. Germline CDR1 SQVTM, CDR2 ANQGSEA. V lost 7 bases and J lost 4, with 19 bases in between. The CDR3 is CSAQRGPTSTEAFF. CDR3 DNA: TGCAGCGCCCAACGAGGGCCCACCTCCACTGAAGCTTTCTTT.

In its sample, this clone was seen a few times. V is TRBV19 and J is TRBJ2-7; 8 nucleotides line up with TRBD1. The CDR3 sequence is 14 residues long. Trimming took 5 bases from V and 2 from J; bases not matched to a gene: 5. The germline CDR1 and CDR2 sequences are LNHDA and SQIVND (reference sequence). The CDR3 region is CASSRDRYPYEQYF. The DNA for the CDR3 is TGTGCCAGTAGTCGGGACAGGTACCCCTACGAGCAGTACTTC. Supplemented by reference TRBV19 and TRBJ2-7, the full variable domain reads DGGITQSPKYLFRKEGQNVTLSCEQNLNHDAMYWYRQDPGQGLRLIYYSQIVNDFQKGDIAEGYSVSREKKESFPLTVTSAQKNPTAFYLCASSRDRYPYEQYFGPGTRLTVT.

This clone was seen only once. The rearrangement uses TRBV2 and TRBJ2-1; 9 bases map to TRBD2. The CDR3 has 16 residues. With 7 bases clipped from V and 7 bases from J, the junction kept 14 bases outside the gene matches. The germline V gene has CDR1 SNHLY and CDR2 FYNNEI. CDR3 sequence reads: CASTRVGRGGINEQFF. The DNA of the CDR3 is TGTGCCAGCACCAGAGTAGGGCGGGGGGGGATTAATGAGCAGTTCTTC.

The CDR3 sequence: CASSLRGAGNTIYF. The CDR3, as DNA: TGTGCCAGCAGTTTACGAGGAGCTGGAAACACCATATATTTT. The V gene is TRBV27, the J gene TRBJ1-3; no clear D. CDR3 length: 14 residues. Germline V CDR1 and CDR2: MNHEY, SMNVEV (reference sequence). Trimming took 2 bases from V and 2 from J, leaving 7 bases between them.

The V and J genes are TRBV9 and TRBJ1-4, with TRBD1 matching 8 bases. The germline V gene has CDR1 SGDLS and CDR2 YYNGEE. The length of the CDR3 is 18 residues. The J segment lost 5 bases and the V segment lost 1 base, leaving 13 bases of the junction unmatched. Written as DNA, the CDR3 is TGTGCCAGCAGCGTAAGAACCTTTACGACAGGGGTGAATGAAAAACTGTTTTTT. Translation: CASSVRTFTTGVNEKLFF.

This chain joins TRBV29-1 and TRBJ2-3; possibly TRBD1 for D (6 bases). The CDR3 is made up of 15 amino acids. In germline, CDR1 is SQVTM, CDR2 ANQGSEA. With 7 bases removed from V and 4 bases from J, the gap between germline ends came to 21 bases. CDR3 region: CSAENLQGSPDTQYF. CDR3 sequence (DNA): TGCAGCGCGGAAAATTTACAGGGATCCCCAGATACGCAGTATTTT.

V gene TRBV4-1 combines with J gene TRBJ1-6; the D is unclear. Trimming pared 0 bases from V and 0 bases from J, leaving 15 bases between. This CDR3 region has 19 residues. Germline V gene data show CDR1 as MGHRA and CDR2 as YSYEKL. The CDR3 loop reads CASSQENILTSSYNSPLHF. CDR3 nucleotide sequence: TGCGCCAGCAGCCAAGAGAACATTTTGACAAGCTCCTATAATTCACCCCTCCACTTT.

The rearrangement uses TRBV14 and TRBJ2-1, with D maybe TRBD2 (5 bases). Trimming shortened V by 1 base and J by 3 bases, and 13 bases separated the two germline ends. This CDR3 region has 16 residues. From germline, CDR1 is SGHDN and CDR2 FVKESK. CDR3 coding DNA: TGTGCCAGCAGCCAAGCCCCGGACTTTATCTACAATGAGCAGTTCTTC. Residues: CASSQAPDFIYNEQFF. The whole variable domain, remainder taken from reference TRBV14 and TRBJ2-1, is EAGVTQFPSHSVIEKGQTVTLRCDPISGHDNLYWYRRVMGKEIKFLLHFVKESKQDESGMPNNRFLAERTGGTYSTLKVQPAELEDSGVYFCASSQAPDFIYNEQFFGPGTRLTVL.

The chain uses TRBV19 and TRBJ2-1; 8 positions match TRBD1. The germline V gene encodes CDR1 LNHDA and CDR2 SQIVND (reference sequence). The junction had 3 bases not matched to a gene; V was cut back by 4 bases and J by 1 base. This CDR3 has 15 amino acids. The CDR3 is CASSNDRGSYNEQFF. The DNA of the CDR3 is TGTGCCAGTAGTAATGACAGGGGATCCTACAATGAGCAGTTCTTC.

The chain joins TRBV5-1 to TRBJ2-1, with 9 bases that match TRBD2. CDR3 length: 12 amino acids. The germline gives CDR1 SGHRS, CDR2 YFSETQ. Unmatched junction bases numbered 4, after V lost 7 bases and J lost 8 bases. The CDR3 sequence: CASGVAGDEQFF. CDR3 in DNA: TGCGCCAGCGGGGTAGCGGGAGATGAGCAGTTCTTC.

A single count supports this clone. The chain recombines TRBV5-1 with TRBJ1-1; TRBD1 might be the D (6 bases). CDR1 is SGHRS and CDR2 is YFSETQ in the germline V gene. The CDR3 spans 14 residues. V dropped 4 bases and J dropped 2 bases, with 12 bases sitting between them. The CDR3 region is CASSPNRENTEAFF. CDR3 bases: TGCGCCAGCAGCCCGAACAGGGAAAACACTGAAGCTTTCTTT.

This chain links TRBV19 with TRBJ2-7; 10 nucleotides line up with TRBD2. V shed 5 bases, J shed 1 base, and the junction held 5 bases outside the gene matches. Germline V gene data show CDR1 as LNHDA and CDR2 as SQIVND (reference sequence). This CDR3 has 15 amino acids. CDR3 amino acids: CASSQWTSGSYEQYF. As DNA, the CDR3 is TGTGCCAGTAGTCAATGGACTAGCGGTTCCTACGAGCAGTACTTC.

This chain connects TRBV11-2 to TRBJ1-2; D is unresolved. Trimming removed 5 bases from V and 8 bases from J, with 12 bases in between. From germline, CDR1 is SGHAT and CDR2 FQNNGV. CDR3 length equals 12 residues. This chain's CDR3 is CASSPREGGYTF. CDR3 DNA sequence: TGTGCCAGCAGCCCCCGGGAGGGAGGCTACACCTTC.

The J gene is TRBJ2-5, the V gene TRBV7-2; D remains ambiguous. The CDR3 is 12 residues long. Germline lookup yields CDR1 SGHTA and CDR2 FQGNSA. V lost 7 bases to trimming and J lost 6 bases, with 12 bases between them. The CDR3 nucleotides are TGTGCCAGCACCTCGAGTCTTCAGACCCAGTACTTC. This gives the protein CASTSSLQTQYF.

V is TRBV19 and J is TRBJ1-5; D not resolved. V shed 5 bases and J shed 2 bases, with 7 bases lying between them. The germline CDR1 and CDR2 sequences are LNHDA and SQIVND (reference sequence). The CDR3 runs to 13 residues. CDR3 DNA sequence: TGTGCCAGTAGTGGGAGGGGCAATCAGCCCCAGCATTTT. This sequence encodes CASSGRGNQPQHF.

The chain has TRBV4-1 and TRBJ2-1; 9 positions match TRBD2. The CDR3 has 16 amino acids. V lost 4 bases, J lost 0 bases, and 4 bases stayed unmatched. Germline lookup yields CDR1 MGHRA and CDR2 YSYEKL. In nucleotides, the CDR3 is TGCGCCAGCAGCCTTAGCGGGGGAAGCTCCTACAATGAGCAGTTCTTC. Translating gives CASSLSGGSSYNEQFF.

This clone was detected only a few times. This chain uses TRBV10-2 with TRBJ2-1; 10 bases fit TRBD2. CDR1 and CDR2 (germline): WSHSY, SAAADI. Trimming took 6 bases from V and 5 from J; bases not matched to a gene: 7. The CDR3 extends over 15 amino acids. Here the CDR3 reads CASSSLAGDHNEQFF. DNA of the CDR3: TGCGCCAGCAGCAGTCTAGCGGGAGATCACAATGAGCAGTTCTTC.

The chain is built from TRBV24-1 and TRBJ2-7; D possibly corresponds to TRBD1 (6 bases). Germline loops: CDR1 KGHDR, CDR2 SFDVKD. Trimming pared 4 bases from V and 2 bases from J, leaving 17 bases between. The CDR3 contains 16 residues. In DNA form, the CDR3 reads TGTGCCACCAGTGAAAACCGACAGGCCAAAGCCTACGAGCAGTACTTC. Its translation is CATSENRQAKAYEQYF.

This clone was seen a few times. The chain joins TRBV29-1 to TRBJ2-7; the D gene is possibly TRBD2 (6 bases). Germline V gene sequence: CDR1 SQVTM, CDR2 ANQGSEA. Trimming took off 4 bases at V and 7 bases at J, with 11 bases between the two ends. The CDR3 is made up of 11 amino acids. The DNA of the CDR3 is TGCAGCGTTGGAGCGGGCCGGGAGCAGTACTTC. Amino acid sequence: CSVGAGREQYF.

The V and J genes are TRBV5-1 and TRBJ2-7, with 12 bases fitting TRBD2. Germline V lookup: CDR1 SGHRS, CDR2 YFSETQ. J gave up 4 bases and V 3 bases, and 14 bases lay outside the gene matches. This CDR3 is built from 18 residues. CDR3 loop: CASSWGVGRLAGVYEQYF. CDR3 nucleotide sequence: TGCGCCAGCAGCTGGGGAGTGGGGCGACTAGCGGGGGTTTACGAGCAGTACTTC.

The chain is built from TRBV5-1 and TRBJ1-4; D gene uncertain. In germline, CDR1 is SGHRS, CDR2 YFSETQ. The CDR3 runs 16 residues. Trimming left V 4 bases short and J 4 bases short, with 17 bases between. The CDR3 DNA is TGCGCCAGCAGCCGAACCAACCGAGCCCGTAATGAAAAACTGTTTTTT. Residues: CASSRTNRARNEKLFF.

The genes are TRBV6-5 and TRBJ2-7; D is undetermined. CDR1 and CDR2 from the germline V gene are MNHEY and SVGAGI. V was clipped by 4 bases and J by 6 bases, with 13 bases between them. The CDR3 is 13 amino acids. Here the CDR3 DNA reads TGTGCCAGCAGTTCCCCAATCGAGGCCGAGCAGTACTTC. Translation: CASSSPIEAEQYF.

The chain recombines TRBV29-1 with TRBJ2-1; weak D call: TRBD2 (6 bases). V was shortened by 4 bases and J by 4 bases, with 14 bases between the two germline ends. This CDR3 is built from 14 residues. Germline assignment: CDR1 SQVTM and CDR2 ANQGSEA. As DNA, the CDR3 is TGCAGCGTTGGTTATACGGGGGTATACAATGAGCAGTTCTTC. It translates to CSVGYTGVYNEQFF.

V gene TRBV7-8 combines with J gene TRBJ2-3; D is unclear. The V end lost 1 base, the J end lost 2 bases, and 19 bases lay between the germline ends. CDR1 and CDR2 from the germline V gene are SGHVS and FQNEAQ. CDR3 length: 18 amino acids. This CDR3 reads CASSLVRFGSRNTDTQYF. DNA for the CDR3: TGTGCCAGCAGCTTAGTCAGGTTTGGTTCCAGAAACACAGATACGCAGTATTTT.

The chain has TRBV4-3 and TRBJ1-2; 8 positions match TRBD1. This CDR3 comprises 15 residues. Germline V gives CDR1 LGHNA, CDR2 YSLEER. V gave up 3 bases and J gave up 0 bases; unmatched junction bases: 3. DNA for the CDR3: TGCGCCAGCAGCCAGCGGACAGGGACTAACTATGGCTACACCTTC. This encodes CASSQRTGTNYGYTF.

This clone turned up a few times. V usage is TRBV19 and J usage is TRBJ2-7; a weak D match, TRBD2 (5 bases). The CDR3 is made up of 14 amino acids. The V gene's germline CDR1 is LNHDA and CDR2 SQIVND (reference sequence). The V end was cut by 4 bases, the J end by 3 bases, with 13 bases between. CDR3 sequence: CASSTEGLIYEQYF. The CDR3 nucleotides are TGTGCCAGTAGTACCGAAGGACTGATCTACGAGCAGTACTTC.

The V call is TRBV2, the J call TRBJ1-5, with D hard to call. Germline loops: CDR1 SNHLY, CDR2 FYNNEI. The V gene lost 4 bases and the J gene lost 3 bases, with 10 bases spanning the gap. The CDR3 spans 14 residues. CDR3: CASSVRGLNQPQHF. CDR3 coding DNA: TGTGCCAGCAGTGTGAGAGGGCTCAATCAGCCCCAGCATTTT.

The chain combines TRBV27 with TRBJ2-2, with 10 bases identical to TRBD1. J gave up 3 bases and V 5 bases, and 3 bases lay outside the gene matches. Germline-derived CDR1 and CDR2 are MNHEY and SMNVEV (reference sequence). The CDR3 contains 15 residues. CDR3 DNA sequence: TGTGCCAGCAGTCAGGACAGGGGGTACACCGGGGAGCTGTTTTTT. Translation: CASSQDRGYTGELFF.

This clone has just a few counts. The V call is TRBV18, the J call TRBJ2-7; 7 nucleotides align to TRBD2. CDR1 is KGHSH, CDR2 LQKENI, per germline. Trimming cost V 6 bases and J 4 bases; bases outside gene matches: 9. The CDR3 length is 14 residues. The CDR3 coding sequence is TGTGCCAGCTCCCGCGGGAGTACGGGGTACGAGCAGTACTTC. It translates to CASSRGSTGYEQYF.